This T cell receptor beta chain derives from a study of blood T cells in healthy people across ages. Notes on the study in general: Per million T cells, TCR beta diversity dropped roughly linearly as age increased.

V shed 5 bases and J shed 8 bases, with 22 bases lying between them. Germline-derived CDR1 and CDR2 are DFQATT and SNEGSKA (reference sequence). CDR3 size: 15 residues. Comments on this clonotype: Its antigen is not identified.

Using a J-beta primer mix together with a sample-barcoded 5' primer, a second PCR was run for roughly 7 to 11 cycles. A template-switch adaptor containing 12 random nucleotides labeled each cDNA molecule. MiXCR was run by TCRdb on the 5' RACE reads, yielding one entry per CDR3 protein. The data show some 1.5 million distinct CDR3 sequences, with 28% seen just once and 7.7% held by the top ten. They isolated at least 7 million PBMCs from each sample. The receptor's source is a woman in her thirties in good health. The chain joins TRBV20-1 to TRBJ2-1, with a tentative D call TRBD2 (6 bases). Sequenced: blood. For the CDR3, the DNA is TGCAGTGCTGGTTCCTCTCAGTTCGGGGGACATGAGCAGTTCTTC. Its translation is CSAGSSQFGGHEQFF.